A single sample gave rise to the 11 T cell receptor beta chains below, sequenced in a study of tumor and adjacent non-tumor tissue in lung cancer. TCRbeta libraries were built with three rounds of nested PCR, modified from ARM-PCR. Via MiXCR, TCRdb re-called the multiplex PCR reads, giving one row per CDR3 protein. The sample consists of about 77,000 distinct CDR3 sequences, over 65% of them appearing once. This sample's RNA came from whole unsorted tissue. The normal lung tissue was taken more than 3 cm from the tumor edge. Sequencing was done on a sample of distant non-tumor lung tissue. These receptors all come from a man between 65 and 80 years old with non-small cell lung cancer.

CDR3 residues: CASSPGTRSNTEAFF. In DNA, the CDR3 is TGTGCCAGTAGCCCTGGGACGCGTTCGAACACTGAAGCTTTCTTT. The V call is TRBV13, the J call TRBJ1-1; D perhaps matches TRBD1 (5 bases). CDR1 and CDR2 from the germline V gene are PRHDT and FYEKMQ (reference sequence). The CDR3 extends over 15 amino acids. V lost 9 bases to trimming and J lost 1 base, with 18 bases between them.

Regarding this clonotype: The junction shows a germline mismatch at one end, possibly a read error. The CDR3 region has the DNA TGCCGCGTAACAGGGGCGAACATCAGGGAGCTGTTTTTT. This translates into CRVTGANIRELFF. V is TRBV29-1 and J is TRBJ2-2; 7 bases fit TRBD1. This CDR3 region has 13 residues. Looked up from germline, CDR1 is SQVTM and CDR2 is ANQGSEA.

CDR3 in amino acids: CASKDRVFAEQYF. The CDR3 nucleotides read TGTGCCAGCAAGGACAGGGTTTTCGCCGAGCAGTACTTC. The chain joins TRBV2 to TRBJ2-7; 8 positions agree with TRBD1. V was pared by 7 bases and J by 6 bases, with 8 bases of the junction left unmatched. Looked up from germline, CDR1 is SNHLY and CDR2 is FYNNEI. The CDR3 has 13 amino acids.

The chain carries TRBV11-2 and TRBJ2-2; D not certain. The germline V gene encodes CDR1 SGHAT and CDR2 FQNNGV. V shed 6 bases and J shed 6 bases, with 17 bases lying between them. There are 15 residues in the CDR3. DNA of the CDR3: TGTGCCAGCAGGTACAGAAACCTAGTGGCCGGGGAGCTGTTTTTT. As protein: CASRYRNLVAGELFF.

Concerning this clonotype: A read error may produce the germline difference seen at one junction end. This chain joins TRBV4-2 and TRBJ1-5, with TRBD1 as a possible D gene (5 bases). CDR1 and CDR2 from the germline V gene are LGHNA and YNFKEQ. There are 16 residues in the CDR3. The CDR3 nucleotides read TGTGCCAGCAGCCCTCAAAAGACAGCCGCGGCTCAGCCTCAGCATTTT. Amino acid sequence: CASSPQKTAAAQPQHF.

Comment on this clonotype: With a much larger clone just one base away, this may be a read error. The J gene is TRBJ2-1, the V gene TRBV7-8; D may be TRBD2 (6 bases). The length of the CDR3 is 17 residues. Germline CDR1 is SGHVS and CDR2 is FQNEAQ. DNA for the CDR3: TGTGCCATCAGCCGAACTCTAGGGGACTTCTCCTACAATGAGCAGTTCTTC. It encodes CAISRTLGDFSYNEQFF.

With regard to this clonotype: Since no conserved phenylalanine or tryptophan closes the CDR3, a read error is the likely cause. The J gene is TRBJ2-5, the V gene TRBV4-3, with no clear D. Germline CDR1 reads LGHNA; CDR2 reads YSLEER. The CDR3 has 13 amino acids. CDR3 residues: CASSQALQRAQYY. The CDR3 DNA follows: TGCGCCAGTAGCCAAGCCCTACAACGGGCCCAGTACTAC.

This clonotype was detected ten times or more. The CDR3 loop reads CASSQILDRGNTEAFF. CDR3 sequence (DNA): TGCGCCAGCAGCCAAATCTTAGACAGGGGAAACACTGAAGCTTTCTTT. This chain connects TRBV4-1 to TRBJ1-1, with 8 bases that match TRBD1. Trimming at V came to 2 bases and at J to 2 bases, leaving 7 bases not matched to a gene. There are 16 residues in the CDR3. The germline gives CDR1 MGHRA, CDR2 YSYEKL.

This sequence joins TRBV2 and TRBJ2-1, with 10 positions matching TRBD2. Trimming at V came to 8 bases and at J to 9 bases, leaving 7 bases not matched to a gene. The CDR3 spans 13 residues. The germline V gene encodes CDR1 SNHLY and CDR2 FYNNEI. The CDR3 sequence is CASALAGGSEQFF. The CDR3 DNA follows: TGTGCCAGCGCCTTAGCGGGGGGCTCTGAGCAGTTCTTC. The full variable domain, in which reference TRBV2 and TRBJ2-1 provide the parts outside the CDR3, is EPEVTQTPSHQVTQMGQEVILRCVPISNHLYFYWYRQILGQKVEFLVSFYNNEISEKSEIFDDQFSVERPDGSNFTLKIRSTKLEDSAMYFCASALAGGSEQFFGPGTRLTVL.

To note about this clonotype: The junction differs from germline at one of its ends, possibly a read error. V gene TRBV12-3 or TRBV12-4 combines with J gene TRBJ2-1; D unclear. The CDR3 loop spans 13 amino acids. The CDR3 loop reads CANSLSPGIEQLF. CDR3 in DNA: TGTGCCAACAGTTTAAGTCCTGGGATTGAGCAGTTATTC.

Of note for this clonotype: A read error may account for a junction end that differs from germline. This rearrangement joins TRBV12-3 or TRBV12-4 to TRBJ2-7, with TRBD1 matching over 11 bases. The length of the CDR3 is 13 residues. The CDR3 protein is CASRRTGGGEQHF. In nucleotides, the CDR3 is TGTGCCAGCAGACGGACAGGGGGCGGCGAGCAGCACTTC.